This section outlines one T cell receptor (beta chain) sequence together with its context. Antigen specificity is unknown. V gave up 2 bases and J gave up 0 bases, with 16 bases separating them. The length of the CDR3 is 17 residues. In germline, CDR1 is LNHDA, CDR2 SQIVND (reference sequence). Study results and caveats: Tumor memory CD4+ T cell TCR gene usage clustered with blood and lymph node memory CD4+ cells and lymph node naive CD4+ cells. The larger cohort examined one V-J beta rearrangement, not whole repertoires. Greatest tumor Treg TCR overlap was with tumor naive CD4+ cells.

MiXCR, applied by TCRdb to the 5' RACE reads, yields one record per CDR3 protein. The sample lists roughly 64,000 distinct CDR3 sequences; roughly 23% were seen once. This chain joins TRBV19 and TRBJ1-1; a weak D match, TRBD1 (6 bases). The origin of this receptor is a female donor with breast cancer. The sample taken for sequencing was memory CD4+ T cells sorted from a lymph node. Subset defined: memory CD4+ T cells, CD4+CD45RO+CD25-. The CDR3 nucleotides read TGTGCCAGTAGTATAAATAGGGGGACCCCCGTGAACACTGAAGCTTTCTTT. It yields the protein CASSINRGTPVNTEAFF.